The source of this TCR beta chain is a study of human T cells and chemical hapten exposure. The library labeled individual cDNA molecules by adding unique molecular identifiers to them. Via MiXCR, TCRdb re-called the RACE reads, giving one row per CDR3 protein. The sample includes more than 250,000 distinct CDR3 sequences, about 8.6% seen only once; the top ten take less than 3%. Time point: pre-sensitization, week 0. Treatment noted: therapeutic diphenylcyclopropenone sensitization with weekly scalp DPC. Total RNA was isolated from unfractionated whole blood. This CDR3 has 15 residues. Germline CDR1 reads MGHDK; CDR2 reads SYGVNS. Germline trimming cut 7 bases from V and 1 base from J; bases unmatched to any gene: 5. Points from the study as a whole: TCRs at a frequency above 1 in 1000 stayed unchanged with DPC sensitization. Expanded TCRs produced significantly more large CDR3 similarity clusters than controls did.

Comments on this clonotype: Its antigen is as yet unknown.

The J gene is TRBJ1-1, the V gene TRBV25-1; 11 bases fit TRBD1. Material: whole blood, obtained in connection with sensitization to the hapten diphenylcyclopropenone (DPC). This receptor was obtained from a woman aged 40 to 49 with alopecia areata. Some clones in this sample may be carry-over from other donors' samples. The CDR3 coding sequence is TGTGCCAGCAAAGAAGGACAGGGGGCGAACACTGAAGCTTTCTTT. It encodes CASKEGQGANTEAFF.